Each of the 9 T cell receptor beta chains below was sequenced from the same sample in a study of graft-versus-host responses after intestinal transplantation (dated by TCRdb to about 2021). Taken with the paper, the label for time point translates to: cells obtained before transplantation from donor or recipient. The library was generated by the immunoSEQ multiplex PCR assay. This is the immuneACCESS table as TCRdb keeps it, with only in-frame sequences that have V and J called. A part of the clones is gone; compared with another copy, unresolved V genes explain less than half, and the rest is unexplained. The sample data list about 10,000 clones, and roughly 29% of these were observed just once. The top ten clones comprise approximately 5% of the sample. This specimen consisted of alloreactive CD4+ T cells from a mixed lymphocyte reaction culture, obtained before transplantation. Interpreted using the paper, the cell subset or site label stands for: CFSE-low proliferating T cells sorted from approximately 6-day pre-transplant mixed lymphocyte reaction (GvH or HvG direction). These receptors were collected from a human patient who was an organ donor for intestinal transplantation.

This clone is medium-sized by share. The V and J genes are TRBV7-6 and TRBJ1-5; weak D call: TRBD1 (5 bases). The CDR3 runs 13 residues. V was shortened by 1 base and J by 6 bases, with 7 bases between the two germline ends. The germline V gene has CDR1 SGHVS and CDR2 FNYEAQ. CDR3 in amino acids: CASSLGGGQPQHF. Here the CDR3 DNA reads TGTGCCAGCAGCTTAGGGGGGGGTCAGCCCCAGCATTTT.

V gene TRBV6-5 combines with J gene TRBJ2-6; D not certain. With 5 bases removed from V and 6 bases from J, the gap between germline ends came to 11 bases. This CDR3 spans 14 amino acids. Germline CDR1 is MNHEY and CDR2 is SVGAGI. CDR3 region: CASSQELVANVLTF. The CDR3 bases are TGTGCCAGCAGTCAGGAGCTCGTGGCCAACGTCCTGACTTTC.

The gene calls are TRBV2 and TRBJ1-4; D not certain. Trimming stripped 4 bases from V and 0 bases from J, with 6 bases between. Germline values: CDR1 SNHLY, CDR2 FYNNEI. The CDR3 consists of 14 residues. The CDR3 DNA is TGTGCCAGCAGTGGCGAATCAACTAATGAAAAACTGTTTTTT. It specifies CASSGESTNEKLFF.

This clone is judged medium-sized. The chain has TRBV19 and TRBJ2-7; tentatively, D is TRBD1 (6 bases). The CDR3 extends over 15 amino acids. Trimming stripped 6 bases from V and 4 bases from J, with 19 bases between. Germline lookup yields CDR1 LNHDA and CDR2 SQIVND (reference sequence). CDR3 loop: CASSLTFFRGYEQYF. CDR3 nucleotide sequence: TGTGCCAGTAGCCTCACCTTTTTCAGGGGTTACGAGCAGTACTTC.

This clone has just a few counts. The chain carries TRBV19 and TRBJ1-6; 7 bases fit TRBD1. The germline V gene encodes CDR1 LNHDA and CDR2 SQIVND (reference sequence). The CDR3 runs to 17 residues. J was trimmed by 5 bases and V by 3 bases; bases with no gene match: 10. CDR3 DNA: TGTGCCAGTAGTATGGGGGCCCGACAGGGAAATAATTCACCCCTCCACTTT. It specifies CASSMGARQGNNSPLHF.

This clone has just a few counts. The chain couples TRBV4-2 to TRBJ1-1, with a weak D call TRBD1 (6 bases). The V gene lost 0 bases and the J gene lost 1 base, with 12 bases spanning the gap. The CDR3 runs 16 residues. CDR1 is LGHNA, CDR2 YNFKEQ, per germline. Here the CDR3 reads CASSQDRGTPNTEAFF. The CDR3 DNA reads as TGTGCCAGCAGCCAAGATAGGGGGACACCGAACACTGAAGCTTTCTTT.

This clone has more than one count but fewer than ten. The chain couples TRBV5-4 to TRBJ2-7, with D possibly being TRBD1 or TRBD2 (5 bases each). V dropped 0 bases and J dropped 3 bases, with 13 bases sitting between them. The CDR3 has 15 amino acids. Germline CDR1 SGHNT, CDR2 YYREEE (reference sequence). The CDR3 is CASSLGGRELYEQYF. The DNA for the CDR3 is TGTGCCAGCAGCTTGGGTGGCAGGGAGCTCTACGAGCAGTACTTC.

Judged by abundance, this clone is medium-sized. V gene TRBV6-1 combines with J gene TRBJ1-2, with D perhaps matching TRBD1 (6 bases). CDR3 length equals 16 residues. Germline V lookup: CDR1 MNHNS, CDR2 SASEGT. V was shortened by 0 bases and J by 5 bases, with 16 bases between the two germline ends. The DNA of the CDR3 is TGTGCCAGCAGTGAAGCGGCCGACAGGTCTTGGTATGGCTACACCTTC. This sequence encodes CASSEAADRSWYGYTF.

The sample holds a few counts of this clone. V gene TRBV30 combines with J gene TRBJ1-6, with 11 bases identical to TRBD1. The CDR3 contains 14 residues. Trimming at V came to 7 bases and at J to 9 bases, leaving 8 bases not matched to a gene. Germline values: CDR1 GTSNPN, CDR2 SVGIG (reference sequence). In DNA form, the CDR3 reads TGTGCCTTGACGCCGGGACAGGGGGGTTCACCCCTCCACTTT. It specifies CALTPGQGGSPLHF.